This is a list of T cell receptor beta chains from one sample in a study of neurological immune-mediated disorders. TCRdb reprocessed the 5' RACE reads with MiXCR, giving one entry per CDR3 protein. The sample contains more than 50,000 distinct CDR3 sequences, nearly 25% of which appear only once. Material for sequencing was PBMCs. These receptors all stem from a man between 60 and 70 years old with HTLV-1-associated myelopathy (HAM/TSP). Both conserved end residues are part of each CDR3. The D gene is left open where the match is weak.

J gene	V gene	D gene	CDR3 protein
TRBJ2-7	TRBV20-1	TRBD2	CSARDRGGPLEQYF
TRBJ1-2	TRBV19	NA	CASSTPQQEGNGYTF
TRBJ1-6	TRBV6-5	NA	CASSLKALGGNSPLHF
TRBJ2-7	TRBV5-1	TRBD1	CASSTGQLLSYEQYF
TRBJ1-4	TRBV30	TRBD1	CAWSVPGGGNEKLFF
TRBJ2-7	TRBV28	NA	CASSLMETYEQYF
TRBJ1-1	TRBV5-5	NA	CASSPTPGGLVNTEAFF
TRBJ1-2	TRBV29-1	NA	CSVEEGGYTF
TRBJ2-3	TRBV5-1	NA	CASSGRPGFTDTQYF
TRBJ2-1	TRBV20-1	TRBD2	CSARGTSGRRGNEQFF
TRBJ2-6	TRBV7-6	TRBD2	CASSPGGSSGANVLTF
TRBJ1-5	TRBV11-2	NA	CASSLDPIQPQHF
TRBJ2-1	TRBV29-1	TRBD1	CSVDAPRQGLNEQFF
TRBJ2-7	TRBV7-9	TRBD2	CASRTTGTSGYEQYF
TRBJ1-3	TRBV29-1	NA	CSVEDRSSGNTIYF
TRBJ2-1	TRBV11-2	NA	CASSSWGTEQFF
TRBJ1-1	TRBV10-3	NA	CAISGWENTEAFF
TRBJ1-2	TRBV5-1	NA	CASSLAGIGGYTF
TRBJ2-2	TRBV7-2	TRBD2	CASSLSPQREPTGELFF